These 15 T cell receptor beta chains were sequenced from one sample in a study of blood T cell repertoires in COVID-19. Profiling relied on immunoSEQ multiplex PCR, and the TCRdb table lists in-frame clones only, not all of them. The data hold some 120,000 clones, with roughly 83% observed a single time. Sequencing used peripheral blood. The origin of the receptors is a woman aged 30 to 39 who had recovered from COVID-19.

The chain employs TRBV6-1 and TRBJ1-5, with 7 positions matching TRBD1. Germline CDR1 MNHNS, CDR2 SASEGT. V lost 3 bases and J lost 11; bases outside the gene matches: 13. This CDR3 is built from 15 residues. CDR3 region: CASSEERGRIETQHF. The CDR3 bases are TGTGCCAGCAGTGAGGAAAGGGGGCGAATAGAGACCCAGCATTTT.

V usage is TRBV3-1 (or the pseudogene TRBV3-2) and J usage is TRBJ2-7, with a possible D match to TRBD1 (5 bases). This CDR3 has 11 amino acids. The V and J ends lost 9 bases and 9 bases respectively, with 15 bases between them. Germline CDR1 reads LGHDT; CDR2 reads YNNKEL (reference sequence). The CDR3 DNA is TGTGCCAGTTCAGACGACAGTCGGCAGTACTTC. Encoded protein: CASSDDSRQYF.

The V and J genes are TRBV29-1 and TRBJ2-7; 9 bases map to TRBD2. The CDR3 has 15 residues. Germline V gene lookup returns CDR1 SQVTM and CDR2 ANQGSEA. The V segment lost 3 bases and the J segment 4 bases; nucleotides outside the gene matches: 10. CDR3 DNA sequence: TGCAGCGTTGAGTTGAGCGGGGGGCGGAGATACGAGCAGTACTTC. Encoded protein: CSVELSGGRRYEQYF.

This chain joins TRBV19 and TRBJ1-1, with a possible D match to TRBD1 (6 bases). Germline V gene data show CDR1 as LNHDA and CDR2 as SQIVND (reference sequence). This CDR3 region has 15 residues. Trimming took 3 bases from V and 4 from J, leaving 15 bases between them. CDR3 coding DNA: TGTGCCAGTAGTATTGTTCGACAGGCCTCCACTGAAGCTTTCTTT. Translated: CASSIVRQASTEAFF.

Here the CDR3 reads CASLLRGSGSYNEQFF. For the CDR3, the DNA is TGTGCCAGCCTTCTCCGGGGGTCTGGGTCCTACAATGAGCAGTTCTTC. The rearrangement joins TRBV27 to TRBJ2-1, with D possibly matching TRBD2 (6 bases). V lost 8 bases, J lost 1 base, and 18 bases lay in between. This CDR3 is 16 amino acids long. CDR1 and CDR2 (germline): MNHEY, SMNVEV (reference sequence).

This clone turned up a few times. This sequence joins TRBV5-1 and TRBJ2-1, with D maybe TRBD2 (6 bases). Germline V gene lookup returns CDR1 SGHRS and CDR2 YFSETQ. This CDR3 is built from 15 residues. Trimming cost V 4 bases and J 0 bases, with 11 bases left between them. In DNA form, the CDR3 reads TGCGCCAGCAGCCCTACGGGGGACTCCTACAATGAGCAGTTCTTC. Protein product: CASSPTGDSYNEQFF.

This clone appeared a single time. This chain joins TRBV5-1 and TRBJ1-1; D is ambiguous. Germline values: CDR1 SGHRS, CDR2 YFSETQ. Trimming cost V 2 bases and J 4 bases, with 9 bases left between them. The CDR3 length is 13 residues. The CDR3 DNA reads as TGCGCCAGCAGCTTTGAGGGTGGCACTGAAGCTTTCTTT. Translating it yields CASSFEGGTEAFF. Complete variable domain (other parts from reference TRBV5-1 and TRBJ1-1): KAGVTQTPRYLIKTRGQQVTLSCSPISGHRSVSWYQQTPGQGLQFLFEYFSETQRNKGNFPGRFSGRQFSNSRSEMNVSTLELGDSALYLCASSFEGGTEAFFGQGTRLTVV.

This sequence joins TRBV9 and TRBJ2-3; 13 positions agree with TRBD2. The germline CDR1 and CDR2 sequences are SGDLS and YYNGEE. With 3 bases clipped from V and 4 bases from J, the junction kept 5 bases outside the gene matches. This CDR3 is 16 amino acids long. As DNA, the CDR3 is TGTGCCAGCAGCGGACTAGCGGGAGGAGGGGCAGATACGCAGTATTTT. It specifies CASSGLAGGGADTQYF.

The chain carries TRBV5-1 and TRBJ1-1; tentative D call: TRBD1 (5 bases). Trimming left V 2 bases short and J 1 base short, with 9 bases between. Germline V gene data show CDR1 as SGHRS and CDR2 as YFSETQ. The CDR3 runs 14 residues. The CDR3 is CASSFSQGNTEAFF. The CDR3 region has the DNA TGCGCCAGCAGCTTCAGCCAGGGGAACACTGAAGCTTTCTTT.

The chain combines TRBV5-1 with TRBJ2-7, with 10 bases lining up with TRBD2. Germline assignment: CDR1 SGHRS and CDR2 YFSETQ. J was trimmed by 3 bases and V by 3 bases; bases with no gene match: 6. The CDR3 runs 15 residues. The CDR3 bases are TGCGCCAGCAGCTCACCGACTAGCGGGCACTACGAGCAGTACTTC. It encodes CASSSPTSGHYEQYF. The whole variable domain, remainder taken from reference TRBV5-1 and TRBJ2-7, is KAGVTQTPRYLIKTRGQQVTLSCSPISGHRSVSWYQQTPGQGLQFLFEYFSETQRNKGNFPGRFSGRQFSNSRSEMNVSTLELGDSALYLCASSSPTSGHYEQYFGPGTRLTVT.

The chain links TRBV4-2 to TRBJ1-2, with D perhaps TRBD1 (5 bases). V was clipped by 4 bases and J by 3 bases, with 12 bases between them. This CDR3 comprises 14 residues. Per the germline V gene, CDR1 is LGHNA and CDR2 is YNFKEQ. CDR3 sequence reads: CASSPSGLYYGYTF. CDR3 in DNA: TGTGCCAGCAGCCCTTCGGGACTCTACTATGGCTACACCTTC.

This chain joins TRBV6-5 and TRBJ1-6, with D unresolved. CDR1 MNHEY and CDR2 SVGAGI come from the germline V gene. V was clipped by 6 bases and J by 0 bases, with 9 bases between them. CDR3 size: 15 residues. The CDR3 DNA sequence: TGTGCCAGCAGCTTAGAATTCTCCTATAATTCACCCCTCCACTTT. Translation: CASSLEFSYNSPLHF.

This clone was observed a few times. This chain links TRBV11-2 with TRBJ2-7, with 12 bases fitting TRBD2. The V and J ends lost 5 bases and 6 bases, in that order; junction bases with no gene match: 8. This CDR3 has 15 residues. CDR1 is SGHAT and CDR2 is FQNNGV in the germline V gene. The CDR3 protein is CASSPELAGGLEQYF. Here the CDR3 DNA reads TGTGCCAGCAGCCCCGAACTAGCGGGAGGCCTCGAGCAGTACTTC.

This chain joins TRBV5-8 and TRBJ2-7, with D hard to call. Germline lookup yields CDR1 SGHTS and CDR2 YDEGEE. Between the trimmed V and J ends, which lost 2 bases and 11 bases, there was a span of 17 bases. The CDR3 is made up of 13 amino acids. The CDR3 loop is CASSFSYWFEEYF. The CDR3 DNA sequence: TGTGCCAGCAGCTTTAGTTATTGGTTTGAGGAGTACTTC.

The chain recombines TRBV20-1 with TRBJ2-3; 11 bases agree with TRBD2. The CDR3 sequence is 16 residues long. Germline CDR1 is DFQATT and CDR2 is SNEGSKA (reference sequence). J was trimmed by 2 bases and V by 3 bases; bases with no gene match: 7. DNA for the CDR3: TGCAGTGCTAGTACTTGGACTAGCGGGTACACAGATACGCAGTATTTT. It yields the protein CSASTWTSGYTDTQYF.